The sequence of this T cell receptor beta chain was determined in a study of blood T cell repertoires in COVID-19. Trimming pared 1 base from V and 5 bases from J, leaving 8 bases between. This CDR3 has 13 residues. Using immunoSEQ multiplex PCR, the repertoire was profiled, and TCRdb retains in-frame clones only, with some absent. The sample holds 150,000 or so clones; roughly four fifths are singletons and the top ten take around an eighth. The J gene is TRBJ1-1, the V gene TRBV12-3 or TRBV12-4, with TRBD1 as a possible D gene (6 bases). The receptor's source is an older woman with COVID-19, enrolled during active disease. Sequenced sample: peripheral blood. The CDR3 spells CASSLGGQTEAFF. The CDR3 nucleotides read TGTGCCAGCAGTTTAGGAGGACAGACTGAAGCTTTCTTT.